This T cell receptor beta chain is drawn from a study of neurological immune-mediated disorders. Study-level results: There was no clinical or MRI feature that showed an association with the multiple sclerosis repertoire cluster. Whereas HTLV-1-associated myelopathy showed the most TCR clonal expansion, multiple sclerosis showed the least, with levels below those of healthy controls.

This clonotype was counted at least ten times. The antigen remains undetermined. CDR1 and CDR2 from the germline V gene are SQVTM and ANQGSEA. Trimming took 6 bases from V and 2 from J, leaving 7 bases between them. The CDR3 length is 11 residues. With 10-nucleotide random UMIs, 5'RACE was used to make the cDNA. TCRdb redid the calling of the 5' RACE reads with MiXCR, one entry per CDR3 protein. The table has 50,000 to 70,000 distinct CDR3 sequences, 3.4% seen once; the top ten hold about 4%. What was sequenced was PBMCs. This clonotype was sampled from a man in his forties with multiple sclerosis. This rearrangement joins TRBV29-1 to TRBJ1-2; no firm D call. CDR3 in DNA: TGCAGCGTCCAGATAAACTATGGCTACACCTTC. Translating gives CSVQINYGYTF.